One T cell receptor (beta chain) is described in this entry. Only a few counts were recorded for this clonotype. The antigen this receptor binds is unknown. Within one base of it there is no much larger clone, and no base qualities were kept. Since it is a stray read in a library aimed at alpha chains, this beta chain has a size that is not meaningful. The data originate from a study of spatial heterogeneity in lung cancer (dated by TCRdb to the late 2010s). For the wider study: Beta-chain transcripts were consistently detected in greater numbers than alpha-chain transcripts, which likely reflects a higher abundance of beta-chain transcripts. TCR repertoire features were related to nonsynonymous mutation counts determined by whole-exome sequencing of tumor tissue. In the raw uncorrected reads, each unique combination of TCR and UMI appeared more than ten times on average. The study quantitatively compared TCR alpha and beta repertoires across multiple tumor regions, matched nontumor lung and blood in non-small cell lung cancer. Both alpha and beta chains were TCR-sequenced in samples taken at surgery, namely 220 tumor regions, 63 to 70 matched nontumor lung samples and about 54 PBMC samples. A strong correlation was found between TCR transcript counts in tumor regions and a T cell transcriptional module score from matched bulk RNA-seq. General findings and caveats noted by the study authors: Counts of ubiquitous and regional expanded TCRs were found to correlate with counts of ubiquitous and regional nonsynonymous mutations, respectively. The tumor nonsynonymous mutation count correlated with the number of expanded intratumoral alpha and beta TCRs. Confirming at a functional level the hypothesis that regional TCRs recognize regional mutations was considered to require additional single-cell paired TCR alpha and beta sequencing. TCR-seq coverage of tumor T cells was estimated to be only roughly 7.5% for alpha chains and roughly 14% for beta chains.

Library method: 5' RACE. TCRdb records NextSeq 500 as the sequencer. In the TCR library protocol, a unique molecular identifier was attached to each TCR cDNA molecule so that PCR and sequencing errors could be corrected. The authors' analysis ran thus. TCR identification, UMI-based error correction and CDR3 extraction were all carried out with Decombinator tools. Expanded TCRs were defined as those above a frequency of 2 per 1,000, corresponding to the top 1% of the tumor frequency distribution. Expanded tumor TCRs were classed as regional if statistically deemed absent (corrected P<0.05) from at least one tumor region, otherwise ubiquitous. Each repertoire was subsampled 100 times to 5,000 TCRs, after which Renyi diversity was computed with the R vegan package. CDR3 similarity networks were built from amino acid triplet string-kernel similarity, connecting CDR3s with pairwise similarity above 0.82. TCRdb redid the processing of the public reads, applying fastp at Q25 and MiXCR, and retained in-frame beta chains. Each CDR3 protein appears once, grouped with its most common genes and DNA. TCRdb, not the original authors, processed these V and J calls. For this sample the table gives approximately 11,000 distinct CDR3 sequences, of which 4% to 6.5% were detected only once. The top ten hold 9.5% to 15% of the sample.

Read against the paper, the sample's time point label means: sample taken at primary tumor resection. Samples were obtained from 72 patients with early-stage, untreated non-small cell lung cancer from the lung TRACERx cohort. Without any cell sorting, TCR sequencing was performed on whole RNA extracted either from tumor and nontumor lung tissue or from cryopreserved PBMC samples. Only patients with enough RNA available from two or more tumor regions were chosen for TCR sequencing. A lung pathologist reviewed the tumor and adjacent nontumor lung specimens before the specimens were selected. Sequencing used lung tumor tissue, obtained at surgery. This TCR was sampled from a male donor with early-stage non-small cell lung cancer.

The DNA sequence reads TGTGCCAGCAGCCAAGAGGAGTCAGGGGGATTGCCGTCCTACGAGCAGTACTTC. This gives the protein CASSQEESGGLPSYEQYF. Rearrangement joined TRBV3-1 to TRBJ2-7; 7 bases in between match TRBD1. Inclusive of the bounding cysteine and phenylalanine, the CDR3 is 18 residues long. The sequence is cut down to CDR3 DNA, 54 bases in frame from base 1. The germline V gene (reference sequence) gives CDR1 as LGHDT and CDR2 as YNNKEL. V is pruned by 0 bases and J by 1 base, leaving 12 bases of the junction without a gene match.